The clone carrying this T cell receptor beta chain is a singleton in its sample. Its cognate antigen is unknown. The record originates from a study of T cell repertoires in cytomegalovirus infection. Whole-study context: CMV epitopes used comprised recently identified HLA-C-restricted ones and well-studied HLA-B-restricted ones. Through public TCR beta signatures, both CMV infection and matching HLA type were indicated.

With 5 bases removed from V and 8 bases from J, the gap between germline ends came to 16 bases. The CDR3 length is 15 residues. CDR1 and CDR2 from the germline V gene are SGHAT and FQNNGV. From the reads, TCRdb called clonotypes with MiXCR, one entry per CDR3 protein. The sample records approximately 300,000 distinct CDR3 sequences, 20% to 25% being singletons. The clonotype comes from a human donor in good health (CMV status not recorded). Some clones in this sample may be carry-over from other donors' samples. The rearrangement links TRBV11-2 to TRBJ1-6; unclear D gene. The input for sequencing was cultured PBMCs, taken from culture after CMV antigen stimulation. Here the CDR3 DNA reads TGTGCCAGCAGCCCCACATCCCGACGGCATTCACCCCTCCACTTT. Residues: CASSPTSRRHSPLHF. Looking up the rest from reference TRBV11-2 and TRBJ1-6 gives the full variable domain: EAGVAQSPRYKIIEKRQSVAFWCNPISGHATLYWYQQILGQGPKLLIQFQNNGVVDDSQLPKDRFSAERLKGVDSTLKIQPAKLEDSAVYLCASSPTSRRHSPLHFGNGTRLTVT.